This T cell receptor beta chain came from a study of technical replicates of blood from several donors (TCRdb year 2017). A remark on this clone: Its antigen is unknown. No quality values exist for individual bases; no much larger clone is one base distant.

The receptor library was made with the immunoSEQ multiplex PCR assay. Imported from immuneACCESS, the table was reduced by TCRdb to in-frame sequences with V and J called. These copies leave out some clones; in studies compared against another copy, an unresolved V gene accounts for under half, and the cause of the remainder is not known. The sample contains 60,000 or so clones, about 86% of them found a single time. The ten largest clones capture about 5.5% of the sample. Trimmed from V: 4 bases; trimmed from J: 4 bases; junction bases lacking a gene match: 10. From its cysteine to its phenylalanine, the CDR3 spans 15 amino acids. The only DNA kept is the CDR3, 45 bases in frame from the first base. The CDR1 and CDR2 encoded by the germline V gene (reference sequence) are SGHNT and YYREEE.

Sequencing used PBMCs. This receptor was obtained from a human donor in good health. Some clones in this sample may be carry-over from other donors' samples. The chain uses TRBV5-4 and TRBJ2-7, with TRBD2 matching 8 junction bases. The CDR3 protein sequence reads: CASSRGGTSTYEQYF. The sequence in DNA is TGTGCCAGCAGCCGGGGGGGGACTAGTACGTACGAGCAGTACTTC. Outside the CDR3, residues come from the reference TRBV5-4 and TRBJ2-7 proteins, so the full variable domain is: ETGVTQSPTHLIKTRGQQVTLRCSSQSGHNTVSWYQQALGQGPQFIFQYYREEENGRGNFPPRFSGLQFPNYSSELNVNALELDDSALYLCASSRGGTSTYEQYFGPGTRLTVT.